Listed below are T cell receptor beta chains from one sample, sequenced in a study of T cell responses to AZD1222 COVID-19 vaccine. Sequencing used immunoSEQ multiplex PCR; TCRdb keeps in-frame clones, though not all of them. The sample gives approximately 110,000 clones, 85% to 90% of which show up once; 7% to 8% is in the top ten. The sample in question was peripheral blood, obtained on day 0 of AZD1222 vaccination. These TCRs come from an adult in good health. The CDR3 runs from the conserved cysteine through the conserved F or W. A D gene is named only where the DNA matches it firmly. The size field is filled for only some rows; it gives once, few, many or a size class.

abundance,j_gene,d_gene,v_gene,CDR3aa,CDR3nt
.,TRBJ2-7,.,TRBV4-1,CASSQDWGHRSYEQYF,TGCGCCAGCAGCCAAGATTGGGGACACAGATCCTACGAGCAGTACTTC
.,TRBJ1-1,TRBD1,TRBV6-5,CASSPLPGQGTEAFF,TGTGCCAGCAGTCCCCTCCCGGGACAGGGCACTGAAGCTTTCTTT
.,TRBJ1-5,.,TRBV6-5,CASSYSKGQPQHF,TGTGCCAGCAGTTACTCGAAGGGTCAGCCCCAGCATTTT
.,TRBJ2-5,.,TRBV5-1,CASSFQVGEETQYF,TGCGCCAGCAGCTTTCAGGTGGGAGAAGAGACCCAGTACTTC
.,TRBJ1-6,.,TRBV6-5,CASRTTGSWGSPLHF,TGTGCCAGCAGAACGACCGGGTCATGGGGTTCACCCCTCCACTTT
.,TRBJ1-4,TRBD1,TRBV15,CATSLDRGTNEKLFF,TGTGCCACCAGCCTTGACAGGGGAACTAATGAAAAACTGTTTTTT
.,TRBJ1-1,TRBD1,TRBV5-1,CASRNLQGAGTEAFF,TGCGCCAGCAGAAACCTACAGGGGGCCGGCACTGAAGCTTTCTTT
.,TRBJ1-2,.,TRBV6-2/TRBV6-3,CASSYGTWDYTF,TGTGCCAGCAGTTACGGGACATGGGACTACACCTTC
.,TRBJ2-1,.,TRBV11-2,CASSPRPGRGSYNEQFF,TGTGCCAGCAGCCCGAGGCCCGGTCGGGGATCCTACAATGAGCAGTTCTTC
.,TRBJ2-7,TRBD2,TRBV4-1,CASSQGSGRAAYEQYF,TGCGCCAGCAGCCAAGGGAGCGGGAGGGCCGCCTACGAGCAGTACTTC
.,TRBJ2-7,.,TRBV5-6,CASSYIWADGLDEQYF,TGTGCCAGCAGCTACATCTGGGCAGATGGTTTGGACGAGCAGTACTTC
.,TRBJ1-5,.,TRBV5-8,CASSRRLHQPQHF,TGTGCCAGCAGCCGCCGACTCCATCAGCCCCAGCATTTT
.,TRBJ1-1,.,TRBV5-1,CASSLGGATDTEAFF,TGCGCCAGCAGCTTGGGGGGGGCGACGGACACTGAAGCTTTCTTT
.,TRBJ2-7,TRBD2,TRBV18,CASSLPERGLGEQYF,TGTGCCAGCTCACTTCCCGAGCGGGGGTTGGGGGAGCAGTACTTC
.,TRBJ1-3,.,TRBV4-1,CASSPRTDSGNTIYF,TGCGCCAGCAGCCCAAGGACTGACTCTGGAAACACCATATATTTT
.,TRBJ1-1,TRBD1,TRBV6-5,CASSRQGADTEAFF,TGTGCCAGCAGTCGACAGGGGGCGGACACTGAAGCTTTCTTT
.,TRBJ2-2,TRBD2,TRBV19,CASSISRGGGSASTGELFF,TGTGCCAGTAGTATATCGAGGGGCGGGGGATCCGCTAGCACCGGGGAGCTGTTTTTT
.,TRBJ1-6,.,TRBV5-1,CASKFEQGETSPLHF,TGCGCCAGCAAATTTGAACAGGGAGAAACCTCACCCCTCCACTTT
.,TRBJ1-4,.,TRBV2,CASNPWGAGEKLFF,TGTGCCAGCAATCCTTGGGGGGCAGGTGAAAAACTGTTTTTT
.,TRBJ2-1,.,TRBV2,CASTRAGGGEQFF,TGTGCCAGCACGCGGGCCGGCGGTGGTGAGCAGTTCTTC
.,TRBJ2-7,TRBD2,TRBV28,CASSFPGGPSYEQYF,TGTGCCAGCAGTTTCCCGGGAGGACCCTCCTACGAGCAGTACTTC
.,TRBJ2-3,TRBD1,TRBV6-5,CASMRGRTDTQYF,TGTGCCTCGATGAGGGGGCGCACAGATACGCAGTATTTT
.,TRBJ2-7,TRBD2,TRBV6-5,CASRTSGTYEQYF,TGTGCCAGCAGGACTAGCGGAACCTACGAGCAGTACTTC
.,TRBJ2-1,TRBD1,TRBV27,CASAGTVSSYNEQFF,TGTGCCAGTGCCGGGACAGTGAGCTCCTACAATGAGCAGTTCTTC
.,TRBJ1-4,.,TRBV6-5,CASSYGRLGEKLFF,TGTGCCAGCAGTTACGGGCGGCTTGGGGAAAAACTGTTTTTT
.,TRBJ2-5,.,TRBV20-1,CSAYGGETQYF,TGCAGTGCATACGGGGGAGAGACCCAGTACTTC
.,TRBJ1-5,.,TRBV7-9,CASSFEGNNQPQHF,TGTGCCAGCAGCTTTGAGGGGAACAATCAGCCCCAGCATTTT
.,TRBJ2-6,.,TRBV19,CASSSGVSGANVLTF,TGTGCCAGTAGTAGCGGGGTCTCTGGGGCCAACGTCCTGACTTTC
.,TRBJ1-6,.,TRBV25-1,CASSEYGDSPLHF,TGTGCCAGCAGTGAATACGGGGATTCACCCCTCCACTTT
.,TRBJ2-1,TRBD2,TRBV19,CASKWGLAGGSSYNEQFF,TGTGCCAGTAAGTGGGGACTAGCGGGAGGCTCCTCCTACAATGAGCAGTTCTTC
.,TRBJ2-7,TRBD1,TRBV28,CASSFLARQGWYEQYF,TGTGCCAGCAGTTTCCTGGCGCGACAGGGGTGGTACGAGCAGTACTTC
.,TRBJ1-6,.,TRBV28,CASSLHGNSPLHF,TGTGCCAGCAGTTTACATGGGAATTCACCCCTCCACTTT
.,TRBJ2-1,TRBD2,TRBV3-1/TRBV3-2,CASSLGGRDPFF,TGTGCCAGCAGCCTGGGAGGGAGGGATCCGTTCTTC
.,TRBJ2-7,.,TRBV4-1,CASSQPGLSYEQYF,TGCGCCAGCAGCCAACCCGGACTATCTTACGAGCAGTACTTC
.,TRBJ1-2,.,TRBV19,CASSPRWWEGYTF,TGTGCCAGTAGTCCCCGTTGGTGGGAAGGCTACACCTTC
few,TRBJ1-2,.,TRBV28,CASSFRRPHYGYTF,TGTGCCAGCAGTTTCCGTAGGCCACACTATGGCTACACCTTC
.,TRBJ2-7,TRBD1,TRBV9,CASSVWTGEGEQYF,TGTGCCAGCAGCGTATGGACAGGGGAGGGCGAGCAGTACTTC
.,TRBJ2-2,.,TRBV7-9,CASSLDLTGELFF,TGTGCCAGCAGCTTAGACCTAACCGGGGAGCTGTTTTTT
.,TRBJ1-4,TRBD1,TRBV12-5,CASGLVQGSEKLFF,TGTGCTAGTGGTTTGGTACAGGGGAGCGAAAAACTGTTTTTT
.,TRBJ2-2,.,TRBV18,CASSPPTVRNTGELFF,TGTGCCAGCTCACCACCCACGGTGAGGAACACCGGGGAGCTGTTTTTT
few,TRBJ2-1,.,TRBV12-3/TRBV12-4,CASSTIRSQFF,TGTGCCAGCAGTACAATAAGGTCGCAGTTCTTC
.,TRBJ2-5,.,TRBV19,CASSAREIQETQYF,TGTGCCAGTAGTGCCCGTGAGATCCAAGAGACCCAGTACTTC
.,TRBJ1-6,TRBD1,TRBV6-5,CASTVRQGNNSPLHF,TGTGCCAGCACCGTCAGACAGGGAAATAATTCACCCCTCCACTTT
once,TRBJ2-3,TRBD1,TRBV19,CASSKGTVLPSTDTQYF,TGTGCCAGTAGTAAGGGGACAGTTTTACCTAGCACAGATACGCAGTATTTT
.,TRBJ2-3,TRBD2,TRBV5-1,CASSLGSGSTDTQYF,TGCGCCAGCAGCTTGGGTAGCGGGAGTACAGATACGCAGTATTTT
.,TRBJ1-5,.,TRBV28,CASSPRVTGNQPQHF,TGTGCCAGCAGTCCCAGGGTGACGGGCAATCAGCCCCAGCATTTT
once,TRBJ2-1,.,TRBV19,CASSIDLALEQFF,TGTGCCAGTAGTATAGATCTGGCGTTGGAGCAGTTCTTC
.,TRBJ1-2,TRBD1,TRBV2,CASRPFGGTGGGGYTF,TGTGCCAGCAGACCCTTCGGGGGGACAGGGGGCGGTGGCTACACCTTC
once,TRBJ2-7,TRBD1,TRBV19,CASSISPGQGAYEQYF,TGTGCCAGTAGTATTTCCCCCGGACAGGGGGCCTACGAGCAGTACTTC
.,TRBJ2-7,.,TRBV11-2,CASSRGGAYEQYF,TGTGCCAGCAGCCGCGGAGGGGCCTACGAGCAGTACTTC
.,TRBJ1-3,TRBD1,TRBV7-8,CASTPSPRGAFWGNTIYF,TGTGCCAGCACCCCCAGCCCCAGGGGGGCTTTTTGGGGAAACACCATATATTTT
.,TRBJ2-7,TRBD1,TRBV29-1,CSVESGLRRGGTYEQYF,TGCAGCGTCGAATCGGGCCTTAGAAGAGGGGGCACCTACGAGCAGTACTTC
.,TRBJ2-5,.,TRBV10-3,CAISESILSGSETQYF,TGTGCCATCAGTGAGTCGATATTGTCAGGGTCGGAGACCCAGTACTTC
.,TRBJ1-3,.,TRBV30,CAWSVHRGNTIYF,TGTGCCTGGAGTGTCCACCGTGGAAACACCATATATTTT
.,TRBJ1-2,.,TRBV7-2,CASSLSWSAGDYGYTF,TGTGCCAGCAGCTTATCCTGGTCGGCAGGGGACTATGGCTACACCTTC
.,TRBJ2-3,.,TRBV7-9,CASSSITDTQYF,TGTGCCAGCAGCTCTATCACAGATACGCAGTATTTT
once,TRBJ2-3,.,TRBV3-1/TRBV3-2,CASSQLQEADTQYF,TGTGCCAGCAGCCAATTACAAGAGGCAGATACGCAGTATTTT
.,TRBJ1-4,.,TRBV3-1/TRBV3-2,CASSQDRTLLFF,TGTGCCAGCAGCCAAGACCGGACCTTGCTGTTTTTT
.,TRBJ2-7,.,TRBV3-1/TRBV3-2,CASSPKDGTYEQYF,TGTGCCAGCAGCCCAAAGGATGGAACCTACGAGCAGTACTTC